This T cell receptor (beta chain) is from a study of vaccination and CD4 T cells after COVID-19. Broader study findings: Vaccine-specific clones in convalescent patients were spike mono-reactive in 304 of 307 cases.

Cultured CD4+ T-cell DNA underwent Oncomine TCR Beta short-read sequencing. In this case, cultured CD4+ T cells provided the extracted genomic DNA. TCRdb reanalysed the PCR reads using MiXCR and keeps one entry per CDR3 protein. This table has more than 10,000 distinct CDR3 sequences, roughly 31% appearing once. The V segment lost 11 bases and the J segment 0 bases; nucleotides outside the gene matches: 8. The CDR3 is 14 amino acids. Germline-derived CDR1 and CDR2 are KGHDR and SFDVKD. This clonotype turned up a few times. Antigen unknown. Specified treatment: approximately 10-day PBMC culture with coronavirus spike peptide pools or control peptides (ViraFEST assay).

V and J are TRBV24-1 and TRBJ2-7; 8 positions match TRBD1. The receptor's source is a human donor who had recovered from COVID-19. The sample in question was CD4+ T cells from blood, cultured in vitro, obtained after SARS-CoV-2 vaccination. CDR3 bases: TGTGCCAGTAGTACAGGGGGGTACTCCTACGAGCAGTACTTC. As protein: CASSTGGYSYEQYF.